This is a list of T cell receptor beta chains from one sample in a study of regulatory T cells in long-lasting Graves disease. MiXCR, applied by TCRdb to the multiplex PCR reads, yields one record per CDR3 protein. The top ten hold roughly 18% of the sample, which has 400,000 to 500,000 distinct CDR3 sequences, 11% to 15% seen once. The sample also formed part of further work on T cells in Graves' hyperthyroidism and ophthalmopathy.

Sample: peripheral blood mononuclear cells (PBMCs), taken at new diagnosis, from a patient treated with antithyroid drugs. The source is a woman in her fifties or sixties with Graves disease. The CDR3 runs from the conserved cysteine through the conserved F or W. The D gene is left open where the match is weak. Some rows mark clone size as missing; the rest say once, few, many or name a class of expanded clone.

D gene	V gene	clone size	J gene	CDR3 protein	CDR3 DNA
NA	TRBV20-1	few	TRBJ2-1	CSARDPRDGSSYNEQFF	TGCAGTGCTAGAGACCCCAGGGACGGAAGCTCCTACAATGAGCAGTTCTTC
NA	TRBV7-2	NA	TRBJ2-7	CASSLAPYGQYF	TGTGCCAGCAGCTTAGCTCCCTACGGGCAGTACTTC
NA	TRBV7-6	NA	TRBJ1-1	CASSAETAGVGAFF	TGTGCCAGCAGCGCCGAAACCGCTGGGGTTGGAGCTTTCTTT
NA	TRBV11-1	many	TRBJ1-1	CASSLSLQNTEAFF	TGTGCCAGCAGCTTAAGTTTGCAGAACACTGAAGCTTTCTTT
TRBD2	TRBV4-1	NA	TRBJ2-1	CASSPSGRVEYNEQFF	TGCGCCAGCAGCCCTAGCGGGCGGGTGGAATACAATGAGCAGTTCTTC
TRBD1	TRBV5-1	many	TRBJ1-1	CASSPGQGVTTEAFF	TGCGCCAGCAGCCCAGGACAGGGGGTGACCACTGAAGCTTTCTTT
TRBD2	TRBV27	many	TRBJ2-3	CASSLLAGAGTDTQYF	TGTGCCAGCAGTTTATTAGCGGGAGCGGGGACAGATACGCAGTATTTT
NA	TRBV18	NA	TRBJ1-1	CASSPPSKNTEAFF	TGTGCCAGCTCACCACCTTCGAAGAACACTGAAGCTTTCTTT
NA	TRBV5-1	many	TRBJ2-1	CASSLWEQNNEQFF	TGCGCCAGCAGCTTGTGGGAACAGAACAATGAGCAGTTCTTC
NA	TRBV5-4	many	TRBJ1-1	CASSPVASNTEAFF	TGTGCCAGCAGCCCCGTTGCAAGTAACACTGAAGCTTTCTTT
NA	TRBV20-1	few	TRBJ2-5	CSARGLPSQETQYF	TGCAGTGCTAGAGGACTACCCTCCCAAGAGACCCAGTACTTC
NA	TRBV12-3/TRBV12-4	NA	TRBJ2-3	CASSPLRGWGDTQYF	TGTGCCAGCAGCCCCCTGCGGGGATGGGGAGATACGCAGTATTTT
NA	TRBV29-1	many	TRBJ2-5	CSVEDLETQYF	TGCAGCGTTGAAGATCTGGAGACCCAGTACTTC
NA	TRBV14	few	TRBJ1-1	CASSQSSTKAFF	TGTGCCAGCAGCCAATCTAGCACTAAAGCTTTCTTT
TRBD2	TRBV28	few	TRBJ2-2	CASRTRTSRTGELFF	TGTGCCAGCAGGACCCGGACTAGTCGGACCGGGGAGCTGTTTTTT
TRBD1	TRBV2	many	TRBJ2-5	CASRRQGVNQETQYF	TGTGCCAGCAGAAGACAGGGGGTGAACCAAGAGACCCAGTACTTC
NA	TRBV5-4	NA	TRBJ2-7	CASSFSANRKQGFYEQYF	TGTGCCAGCAGCTTCTCCGCGAACAGGAAGCAGGGTTTTTACGAGCAGTACTTC
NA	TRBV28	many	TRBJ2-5	CASSWPGLPQETQYF	TGTGCCAGCAGTTGGCCGGGACTCCCCCAAGAGACCCAGTACTTC
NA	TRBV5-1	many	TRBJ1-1	CASSLNSEAFF	TGCGCCAGCAGCTTGAACAGTGAAGCTTTCTTC
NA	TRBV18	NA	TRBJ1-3	CASSPELSGNTIYF	TGTGCCAGCTCACCGGAGCTCTCTGGAAACACCATATATTTT
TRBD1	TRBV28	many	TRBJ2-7	CASSTGQGIYEQYF	TGTGCCAGCAGCACGGGACAGGGCATCTACGAGCAGTACTTC
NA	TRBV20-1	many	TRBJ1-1	CSARPGTANTEAFF	TGCAGTGCTAGACCCGGGACGGCGAACACTGAAGCTTTCTTT
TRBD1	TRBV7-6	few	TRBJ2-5	CASSPRTGAQETQYF	TGTGCCAGCAGCCCGAGGACAGGGGCCCAAGAGACCCAGTACTTC